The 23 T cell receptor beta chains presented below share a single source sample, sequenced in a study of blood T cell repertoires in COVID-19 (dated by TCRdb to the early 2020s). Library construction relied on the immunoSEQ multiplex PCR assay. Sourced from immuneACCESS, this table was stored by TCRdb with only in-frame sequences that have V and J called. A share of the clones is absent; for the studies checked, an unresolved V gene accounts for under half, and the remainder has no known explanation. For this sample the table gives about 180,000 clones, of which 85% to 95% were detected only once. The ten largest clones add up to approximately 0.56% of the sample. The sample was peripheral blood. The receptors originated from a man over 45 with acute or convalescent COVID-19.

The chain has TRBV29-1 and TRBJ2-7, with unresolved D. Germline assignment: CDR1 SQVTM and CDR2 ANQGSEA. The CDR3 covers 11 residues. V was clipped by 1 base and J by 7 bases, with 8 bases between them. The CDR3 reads CSVEGSREQYF. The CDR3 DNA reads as TGCAGCGTTGAAGGATCGAGGGAGCAGTACTTC.

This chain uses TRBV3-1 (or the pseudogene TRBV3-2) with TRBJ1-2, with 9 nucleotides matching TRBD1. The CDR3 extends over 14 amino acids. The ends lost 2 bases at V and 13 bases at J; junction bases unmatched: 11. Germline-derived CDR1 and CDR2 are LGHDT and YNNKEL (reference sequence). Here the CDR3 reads CASSQQGGTGYSTF. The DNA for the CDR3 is TGTGCCAGCAGCCAACAAGGTGGGACAGGGTACTCCACCTTC.

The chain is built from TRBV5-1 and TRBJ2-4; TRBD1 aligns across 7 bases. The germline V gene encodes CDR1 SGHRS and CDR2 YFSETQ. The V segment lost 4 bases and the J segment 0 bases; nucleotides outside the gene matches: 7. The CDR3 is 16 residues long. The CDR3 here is CASSLGTDIAKNIQYF. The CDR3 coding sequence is TGCGCCAGCAGCCTCGGGACAGACATAGCCAAAAACATTCAGTACTTC.

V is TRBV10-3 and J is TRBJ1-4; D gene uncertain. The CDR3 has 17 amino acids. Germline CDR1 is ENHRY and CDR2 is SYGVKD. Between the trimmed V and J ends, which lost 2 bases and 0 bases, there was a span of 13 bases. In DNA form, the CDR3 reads TGTGCCATCAGTGAGGCCCAAATGGCGGCAACTAATGAAAAACTGTTTTTT. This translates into CAISEAQMAATNEKLFF.

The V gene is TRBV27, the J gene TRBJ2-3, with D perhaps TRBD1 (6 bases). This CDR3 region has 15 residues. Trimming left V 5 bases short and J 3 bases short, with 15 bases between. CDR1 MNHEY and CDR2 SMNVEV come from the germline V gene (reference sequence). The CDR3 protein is CASSIRDKVTDTQYF. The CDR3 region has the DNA TGTGCCAGCAGTATCCGGGACAAAGTAACAGATACGCAGTATTTT.

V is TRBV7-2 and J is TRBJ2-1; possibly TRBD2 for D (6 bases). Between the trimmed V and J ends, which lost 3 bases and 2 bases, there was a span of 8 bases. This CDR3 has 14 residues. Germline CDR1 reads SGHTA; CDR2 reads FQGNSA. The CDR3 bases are TGTGCCAGCAGCTTGTGGGAGGCCTACAATGAGCAGTTCTTC. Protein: CASSLWEAYNEQFF.

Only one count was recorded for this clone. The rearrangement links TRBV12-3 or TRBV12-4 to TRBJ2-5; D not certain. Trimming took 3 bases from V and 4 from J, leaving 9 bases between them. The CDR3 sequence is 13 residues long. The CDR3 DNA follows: TGTGCCAGCAGTTTTTGGCGGTCAGAGACCCAGTACTTC. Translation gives CASSFWRSETQYF.

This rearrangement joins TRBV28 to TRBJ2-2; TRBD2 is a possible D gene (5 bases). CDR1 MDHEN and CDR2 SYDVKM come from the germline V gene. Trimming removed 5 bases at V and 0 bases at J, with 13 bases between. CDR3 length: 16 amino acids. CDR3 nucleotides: TGTGCCAGCAGTGCGCTGGAGGCGACGAACACCGGGGAGCTGTTTTTT. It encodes CASSALEATNTGELFF.

CDR3 in amino acids: CASSRRPARRDTEAFF. The CDR3 DNA reads TGCGCCAGCAGCCGTCGACCCGCTCGGAGGGACACTGAAGCTTTCTTT. The genes are TRBV5-1 and TRBJ1-1; no reliable D call. Trimming took off 4 bases at V and 3 bases at J, with 19 bases between the two ends. Germline lookup yields CDR1 SGHRS and CDR2 YFSETQ. This CDR3 is built from 16 residues.

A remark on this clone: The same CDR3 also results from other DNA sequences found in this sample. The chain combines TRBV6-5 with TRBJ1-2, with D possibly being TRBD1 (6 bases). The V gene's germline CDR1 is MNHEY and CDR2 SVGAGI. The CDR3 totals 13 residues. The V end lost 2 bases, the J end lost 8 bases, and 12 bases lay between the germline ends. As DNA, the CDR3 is TGTGCCAGCAGTTACGGTCAGGGGAGAGGCTACACCTTC. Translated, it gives CASSYGQGRGYTF.

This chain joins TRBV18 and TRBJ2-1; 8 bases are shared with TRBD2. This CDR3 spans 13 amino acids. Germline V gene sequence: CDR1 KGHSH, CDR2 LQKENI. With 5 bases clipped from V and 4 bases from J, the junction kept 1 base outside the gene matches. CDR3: CASSASGYNEQFF. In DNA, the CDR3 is TGTGCCAGCTCAGCTAGCGGGTACAATGAGCAGTTCTTC.

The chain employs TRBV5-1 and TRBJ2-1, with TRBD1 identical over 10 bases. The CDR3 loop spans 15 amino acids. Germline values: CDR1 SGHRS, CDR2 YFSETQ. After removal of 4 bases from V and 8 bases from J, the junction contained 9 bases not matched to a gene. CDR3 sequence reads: CASSRQGQGMDEQFF. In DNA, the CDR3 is TGCGCCAGCAGCAGACAGGGACAGGGGATGGATGAGCAGTTCTTC.

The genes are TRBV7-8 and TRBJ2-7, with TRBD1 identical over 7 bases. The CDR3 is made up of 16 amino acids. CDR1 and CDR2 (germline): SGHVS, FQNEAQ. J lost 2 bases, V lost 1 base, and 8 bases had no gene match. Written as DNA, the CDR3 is TGTGCCAGCAGCTTAGGTCCGGGACAGAGCGCCTACGAGCAGTACGTC. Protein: CASSLGPGQSAYEQYV.

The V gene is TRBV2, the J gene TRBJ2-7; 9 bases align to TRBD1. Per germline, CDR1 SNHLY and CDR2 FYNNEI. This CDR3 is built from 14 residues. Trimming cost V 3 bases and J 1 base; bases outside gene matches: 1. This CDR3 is CASSEDRGSYEQYF. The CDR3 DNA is TGTGCCAGCAGTGAGGACAGGGGATCCTACGAGCAGTACTTC.

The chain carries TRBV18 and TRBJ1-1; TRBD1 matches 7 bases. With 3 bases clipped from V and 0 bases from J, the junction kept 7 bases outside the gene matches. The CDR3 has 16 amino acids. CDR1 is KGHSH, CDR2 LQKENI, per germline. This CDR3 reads CASSPNRGTVNTEAFF. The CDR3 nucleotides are TGTGCCAGCTCACCTAACAGGGGAACCGTGAACACTGAAGCTTTCTTT.

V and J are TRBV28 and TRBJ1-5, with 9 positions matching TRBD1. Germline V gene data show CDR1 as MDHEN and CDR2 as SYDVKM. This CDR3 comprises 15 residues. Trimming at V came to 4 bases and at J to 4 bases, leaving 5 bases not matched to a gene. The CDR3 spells CASSWGTGKNQPQHF. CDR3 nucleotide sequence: TGTGCCAGCAGTTGGGGGACAGGGAAGAATCAGCCCCAGCATTTT.

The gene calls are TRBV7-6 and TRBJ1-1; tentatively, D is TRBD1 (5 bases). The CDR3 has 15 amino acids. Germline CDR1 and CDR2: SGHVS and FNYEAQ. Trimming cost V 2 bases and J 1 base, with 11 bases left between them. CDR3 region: CASSLTDSQNTEAFF. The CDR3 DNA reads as TGTGCCAGCAGCTTAACCGACAGTCAGAACACTGAAGCTTTCTTT.

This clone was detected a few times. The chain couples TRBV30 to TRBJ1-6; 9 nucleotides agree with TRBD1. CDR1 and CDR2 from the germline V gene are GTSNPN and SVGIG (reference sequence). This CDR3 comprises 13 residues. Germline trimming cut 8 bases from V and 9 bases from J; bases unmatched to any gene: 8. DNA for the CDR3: TGTGCCGGCCGGGACAGGGAATTTTCACCCCTCCACTTT. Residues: CAGRDREFSPLHF.

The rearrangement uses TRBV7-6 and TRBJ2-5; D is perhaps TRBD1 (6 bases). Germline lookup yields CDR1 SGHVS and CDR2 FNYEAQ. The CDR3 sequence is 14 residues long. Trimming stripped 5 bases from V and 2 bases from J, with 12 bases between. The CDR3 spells CASSPGTSQETQYF. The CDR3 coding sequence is TGTGCCAGCAGCCCCGGGACATCTCAAGAGACCCAGTACTTC.

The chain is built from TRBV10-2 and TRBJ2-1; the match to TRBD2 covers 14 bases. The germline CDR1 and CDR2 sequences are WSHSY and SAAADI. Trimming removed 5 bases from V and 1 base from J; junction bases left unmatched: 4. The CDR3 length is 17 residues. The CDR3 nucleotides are TGCGCCAGCAGTACGGGGACTAGCGGGAGTTCCTACAATGAGCAGTTCTTC. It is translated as CASSTGTSGSSYNEQFF.

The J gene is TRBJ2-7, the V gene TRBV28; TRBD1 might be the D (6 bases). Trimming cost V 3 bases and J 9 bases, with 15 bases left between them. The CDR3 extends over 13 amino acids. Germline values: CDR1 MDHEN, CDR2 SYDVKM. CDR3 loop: CASSLGIWGPQYF. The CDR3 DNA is TGTGCCAGCAGTTTGGGGATCTGGGGGCCGCAGTACTTC.

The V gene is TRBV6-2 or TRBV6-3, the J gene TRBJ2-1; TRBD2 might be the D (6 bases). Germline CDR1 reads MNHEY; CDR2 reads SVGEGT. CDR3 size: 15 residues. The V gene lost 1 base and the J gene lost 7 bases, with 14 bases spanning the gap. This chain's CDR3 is CASSYLAGWRNEQFF. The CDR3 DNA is TGTGCCAGCAGTTACTTGGCGGGGTGGAGGAATGAGCAGTTCTTC.

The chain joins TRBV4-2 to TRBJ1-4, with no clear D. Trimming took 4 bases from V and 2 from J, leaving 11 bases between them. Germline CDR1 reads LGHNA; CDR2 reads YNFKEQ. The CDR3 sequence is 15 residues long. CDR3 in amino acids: CASSLERGTNEKLFF. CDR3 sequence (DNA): TGTGCCAGCAGCCTCGAAAGAGGGACTAATGAAAAACTGTTTTTT.